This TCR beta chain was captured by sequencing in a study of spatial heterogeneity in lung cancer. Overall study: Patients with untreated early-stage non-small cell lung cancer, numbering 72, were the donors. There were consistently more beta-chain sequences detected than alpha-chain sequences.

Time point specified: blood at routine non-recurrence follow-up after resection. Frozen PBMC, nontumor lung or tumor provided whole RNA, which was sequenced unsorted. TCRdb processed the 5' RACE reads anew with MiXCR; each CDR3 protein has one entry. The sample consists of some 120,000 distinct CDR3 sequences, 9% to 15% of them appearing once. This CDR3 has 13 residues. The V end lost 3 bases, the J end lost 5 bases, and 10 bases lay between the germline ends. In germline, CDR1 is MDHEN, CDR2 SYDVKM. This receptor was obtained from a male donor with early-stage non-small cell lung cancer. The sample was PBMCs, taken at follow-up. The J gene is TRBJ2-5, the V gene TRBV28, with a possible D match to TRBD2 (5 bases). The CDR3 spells CASSLAGYETQYF. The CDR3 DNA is TGTGCCAGCAGTTTGGCGGGTTACGAGACCCAGTACTTC.